This T cell receptor beta chain was identified during a study of blood T cell repertoires in COVID-19. The wider study: From T cells, B-cell-depleted T cells, or PBMCs came the material, which was cDNA or gDNA.

The V gene's germline CDR1 is SGHVS and CDR2 FNYEAQ. V shed 2 bases and J shed 6 bases, with 10 bases lying between them. The CDR3 has 14 residues. Those who participated ranged in age from roughly 18 to 90 years and resided in about two dozen US areas. Method: immunoSEQ multiplex PCR; TCRdb's copy keeps in-frame clones and lacks some. The top ten hold roughly 1.9% of the sample, which has around 450,000 clones, 70% to 90% seen once. This clone was recorded once. Sequenced material: PBMCs or T cells enriched from blood (not recorded which). The source is a woman aged 18-29 years with acute COVID-19. The chain has TRBV7-6 and TRBJ2-2; D call uncertain. CDR3 sequence (DNA): TGTGCCAGCAGCTTAACAGACATTTCCGGGGAGCTGTTTTTT. Protein sequence: CASSLTDISGELFF.